These 26 T cell receptor beta chains came from one sample sequenced in a study of technical replicates of blood from a handful of donors. Data came from immunoSEQ multiplex PCR; TCRdb stores just in-frame clones and leaves some out. Of 10,000 to 13,000 clones in the sample, roughly 94% are singletons; the top ten hold roughly 7%. The source material was PBMCs. The receptors were gathered from a human donor in good health.

This sequence joins TRBV30 and TRBJ2-5, with 7 bases matching TRBD2. There are 12 residues in the CDR3. CDR1 GTSNPN and CDR2 SVGIG come from the germline V gene (reference sequence). V lost 4 bases and J lost 3; bases outside the gene matches: 2. The chain's CDR3 is CAWTGGEETQYF. In nucleotides, the CDR3 is TGTGCCTGGACTGGGGGGGAAGAGACCCAGTACTTC. The full variable domain, in which reference TRBV30 and TRBJ2-5 provide the parts outside the CDR3, is SQTIHQWPATLVQPVGSPLSLECTVEGTSNPNLYWYRQAAGRGLQLLFYSVGIGQISSEVPQNLSASRPQDRQFILSSKKLLLSDSGFYLCAWTGGEETQYFGPGTRLLVL.

Written as DNA, the CDR3 is TGTGCCAGCAGCCCCACGACTAGCCCCGGGGAGCTGTTTTTT. Protein: CASSPTTSPGELFF. J is TRBJ2-2 and V is TRBV7-9, with 7 bases identical to TRBD2. V lost 5 bases and J lost 6; bases outside the gene matches: 6. The CDR3 totals 14 residues. The germline CDR1 and CDR2 sequences are SEHNR and FQNEAQ (reference sequence).

This chain joins TRBV6-5 and TRBJ2-7, with 8 nucleotides matching TRBD2. The trim removed 5 bases at V and 0 bases at J, leaving 3 bases unmatched. Germline V lookup: CDR1 MNHEY, CDR2 SVGAGI. The CDR3 is 14 amino acids. In nucleotides, the CDR3 is TGTGCCAGCAGTACCGGGACTAGCTCCTACGAGCAGTACTTC. This encodes CASSTGTSSYEQYF.

The J gene is TRBJ1-1, the V gene TRBV9; D is unresolved. Germline lookup yields CDR1 SGDLS and CDR2 YYNGEE. Trimming stripped 0 bases from V and 0 bases from J, with 6 bases between. The CDR3 has 14 amino acids. The CDR3 bases are TGTGCCAGCAGCGTAGGACATCTGAACACTGAAGCTTTCTTT. Translated, it gives CASSVGHLNTEAFF.

The chain has TRBV11-3 and TRBJ2-5; 13 bases match TRBD2. Per germline, CDR1 SGHNT and CDR2 YENEEA. The CDR3 loop spans 18 amino acids. The trim removed 5 bases at V and 5 bases at J, leaving 14 bases unmatched. The CDR3 sequence is CASSRTLGLAGVAETQYF. For the CDR3, the DNA is TGTGCCAGCAGCCGAACCCTCGGACTAGCGGGAGTAGCCGAGACCCAGTACTTC.

The chain employs TRBV27 and TRBJ1-2; 8 bases match TRBD1. The CDR3 consists of 15 residues. Germline V lookup: CDR1 MNHEY, CDR2 SMNVEV (reference sequence). Trimming took 5 bases from V and 5 from J; bases not matched to a gene: 10. The CDR3 bases are TGTGCCAGCAGTCTCCGACAGGGGCGAGGTTATGGCTACACCTTC. It specifies CASSLRQGRGYGYTF.

The chain couples TRBV10-2 to TRBJ1-5; D is ambiguous. Germline CDR1 is WSHSY and CDR2 is SAAADI. Trimming pared 1 base from V and 6 bases from J, leaving 4 bases between. CDR3 size: 12 residues. CDR3 coding DNA: TGCGCCAGCAGTGAGTTGAGTCAGCCCCAGCATTTT. This encodes CASSELSQPQHF.

The chain is built from TRBV6-5 and TRBJ1-2, with TRBD1 as a possible D gene (5 bases). CDR1 is MNHEY, CDR2 SVGAGI, per germline. V was trimmed by 4 bases and J by 5 bases, leaving 20 bases between them. The CDR3 is 16 residues long. CDR3 sequence: CASSLRQRRLEYGYTF. The CDR3 DNA reads as TGTGCCAGCAGTTTAAGACAGAGGAGACTGGAATATGGCTACACCTTC.

V is TRBV7-9 and J is TRBJ2-7; 14 positions match TRBD2. Germline CDR1 SEHNR, CDR2 FQNEAQ (reference sequence). There are 19 residues in the CDR3. Trimming removed 7 bases from V and 4 bases from J; junction bases left unmatched: 18. The CDR3 loop reads CASIPPRRGLAGEEYEQYF. The CDR3 DNA reads as TGTGCCAGCATCCCTCCTCGGCGGGGACTAGCGGGAGAAGAATACGAGCAGTACTTC.

The CDR3 nucleotides read TGCGCCAGCAGCCAATGGGATGGGGAGGCCTACAATGAGCAGTTCTTC. Protein: CASSQWDGEAYNEQFF. The chain is built from TRBV4-1 and TRBJ2-1; the D gene is possibly TRBD2 (6 bases). V dropped 2 bases and J dropped 2 bases, with 13 bases sitting between them. Germline V lookup: CDR1 MGHRA, CDR2 YSYEKL. This CDR3 contains 16 residues.

As DNA, the CDR3 is TGTGCCTGGATGATAACAGGGGCTAATGAAAAACTGTTTTTT. This codes for CAWMITGANEKLFF. The chain joins TRBV30 to TRBJ1-4, with 7 nucleotides matching TRBD1. The CDR3 is 14 residues long. After removal of 4 bases from V and 3 bases from J, the junction contained 5 bases not matched to a gene. Germline loops: CDR1 GTSNPN, CDR2 SVGIG (reference sequence).

The chain has TRBV19 and TRBJ2-5, with TRBD1 as a possible D gene (5 bases). Germline V gene sequence: CDR1 LNHDA, CDR2 SQIVND (reference sequence). V lost 5 bases and J lost 5, with 18 bases in between. The CDR3 loop spans 15 amino acids. The CDR3 sequence: CASSRPGLTRETQYF. For the CDR3, the DNA is TGTGCCAGTAGTCGTCCAGGGTTAACAAGGGAGACCCAGTACTTC.

The genes are TRBV9 and TRBJ2-2; possible D gene TRBD2, 5 bases. Looked up from germline, CDR1 is SGDLS and CDR2 is YYNGEE. Trimming shortened V by 2 bases and J by 9 bases, and 14 bases separated the two germline ends. The CDR3 consists of 14 residues. The CDR3 reads CASSVFEGGWELFF. The CDR3 DNA is TGTGCCAGCAGCGTTTTTGAGGGCGGGTGGGAGCTGTTTTTT.

The CDR3 loop reads CASSLDGRGYEQYF. The DNA of the CDR3 is TGTGCCAGCAGCTTGGATGGGAGGGGATACGAGCAGTACTTC. V is TRBV5-6 and J is TRBJ2-7, with TRBD2 identical over 7 bases. J gave up 4 bases and V 0 bases, and 4 bases lay outside the gene matches. CDR1 is SGHDT, CDR2 YYEEEE, per germline. The CDR3 is made up of 14 amino acids.

J is TRBJ2-7 and V is TRBV27; D call uncertain. This CDR3 has 11 residues. V was shortened by 2 bases and J by 6 bases, with 5 bases between the two germline ends. Germline CDR1 reads MNHEY; CDR2 reads SMNVEV (reference sequence). The CDR3 region has the DNA TGTGCCAGCAGTTTAGGGCCCGAGCAGTACTTC. Translated: CASSLGPEQYF.

The gene calls are TRBV5-4 and TRBJ2-3, with 9 bases aligning to TRBD2. Germline CDR1 reads SGHNT; CDR2 reads YYREEE (reference sequence). This CDR3 comprises 14 residues. Unmatched junction bases numbered 3, after V lost 3 bases and J lost 4 bases. The CDR3 here is CASSWTSVPDTQYF. The CDR3 DNA follows: TGTGCCAGCAGCTGGACTAGCGTCCCAGATACGCAGTATTTT.

CDR3 coding DNA: TGTGCCAGCTCACCACCGGCTAGCGGGTACACCGGGGAGCTGTTTTTT. Protein sequence: CASSPPASGYTGELFF. The chain carries TRBV18 and TRBJ2-2, with 8 positions matching TRBD2. The CDR3 has 16 residues. V shed 0 bases and J 3 bases; nucleotides not matched to a gene: 3. Germline CDR1 reads KGHSH; CDR2 reads LQKENI.

The chain recombines TRBV19 with TRBJ2-5; 7 bases are a match to TRBD2. J was trimmed by 5 bases and V by 1 base; bases with no gene match: 7. Germline V lookup: CDR1 LNHDA, CDR2 SQIVND (reference sequence). The CDR3 loop spans 15 amino acids. This chain's CDR3 is CASSIGGSGLETQYF. Here the CDR3 DNA reads TGTGCCAGTAGTATAGGCGGGAGTGGTTTGGAGACCCAGTACTTC.

This rearrangement joins TRBV27 to TRBJ1-5, with a weak D call TRBD1 (6 bases). Deletions cut 6 bases from V and 5 bases from J, with 20 bases between. Germline CDR1 MNHEY, CDR2 SMNVEV (reference sequence). The CDR3 contains 16 residues. The CDR3 DNA reads TGTGCCAGCAGCCCCACCGGGACAACTCTGCATCAGCCCCAGCATTTT. Its translation is CASSPTGTTLHQPQHF.

V and J are TRBV7-9 and TRBJ2-7; TRBD2 agrees at 7 bases. Per the germline V gene, CDR1 is SEHNR and CDR2 is FQNEAQ (reference sequence). The CDR3 is 17 amino acids. V dropped 2 bases and J dropped 3; count of bases not matched to a gene: 13. The CDR3 bases are TGTGCCAGCAGCTTAATCCTCACCGGGACTACCAGCTACGAGCAGTACTTC. Translated, it gives CASSLILTGTTSYEQYF.

The V call is TRBV6-1, the J call TRBJ1-1; no clear D gene. Germline V CDR1 and CDR2: MNHNS, SASEGT. There are 13 residues in the CDR3. V was trimmed by 6 bases and J by 1 base, leaving 9 bases between them. CDR3 in DNA: TGTGCCAGCAGGAAAGACTGGAACACTGAAGCTTTCTTT. It encodes CASRKDWNTEAFF.

This sequence joins TRBV5-1 and TRBJ1-1; a possible D gene is TRBD1 (5 bases). This CDR3 has 15 residues. Trimming took off 0 bases at V and 1 base at J, with 10 bases between the two ends. CDR1 is SGHRS, CDR2 YFSETQ, per germline. The chain's CDR3 is CASSLVPGGNTEAFF. In nucleotides, the CDR3 is TGCGCCAGCAGCTTGGTCCCCGGGGGGAACACTGAAGCTTTCTTT.

This chain uses TRBV5-1 with TRBJ2-5; TRBD2 agrees at 7 bases. In germline, CDR1 is SGHRS, CDR2 YFSETQ. This CDR3 contains 14 residues. Losses at the gene ends were 5 bases for V and 3 bases for J; bases not matched to a gene: 7. The CDR3 sequence: CASSSGTTKETQYF. In DNA, the CDR3 is TGCGCCAGCAGTTCCGGGACTACAAAAGAGACCCAGTACTTC. The full variable domain, rest sourced from reference TRBV5-1 and TRBJ2-5, is KAGVTQTPRYLIKTRGQQVTLSCSPISGHRSVSWYQQTPGQGLQFLFEYFSETQRNKGNFPGRFSGRQFSNSRSEMNVSTLELGDSALYLCASSSGTTKETQYFGPGTRLLVL.

This rearrangement joins TRBV9 to TRBJ2-7; 11 bases are shared with TRBD1. Germline V gene sequence: CDR1 SGDLS, CDR2 YYNGEE. V lost 3 bases, J lost 6 bases, and 8 bases stayed unmatched. This CDR3 region has 15 residues. This CDR3 is CASSGGQGALIEQYF. CDR3 nucleotide sequence: TGTGCCAGCAGCGGCGGACAGGGGGCGTTAATCGAGCAGTACTTC.

The V call is TRBV5-1, the J call TRBJ1-1; 8 nucleotides align to TRBD1. After removal of 4 bases from V and 1 base from J, the junction contained 3 bases not matched to a gene. Germline V CDR1 and CDR2: SGHRS, YFSETQ. This CDR3 has 14 residues. The DNA for the CDR3 is TGCGCCAGCAGCAGGGGACAGGAGAACACTGAAGCTTTCTTT. Protein: CASSRGQENTEAFF.

The V gene is TRBV6-5, the J gene TRBJ1-1; D is unclear. V lost 0 bases, J lost 5 bases, and 13 bases lay in between. This CDR3 has 15 residues. Per the germline V gene, CDR1 is MNHEY and CDR2 is SVGAGI. CDR3 nucleotides: TGTGCCAGCAGTTACTCCGTCCTCGAGGAGACTGAAGCTTTCTTT. It codes for CASSYSVLEETEAFF.